This T cell receptor beta chain was recovered during a study of blood T cell repertoires in COVID-19. Across the whole study: COVID-19 samples collected from the United States, Italy and Spain covered acute and convalescent phases. The cDNA or gDNA used as material had been derived from T cells, B-cell-depleted T cells, or PBMCs.

Original processing notes: Quantification of nucleated cells was approximated via reference gene primer amplification. The data were produced by immunoSEQ multiplex PCR, yet TCRdb's version contains in-frame clones alone and is incomplete. V and J calls and clone size come straight from that table; D and trimming were deduced from the DNA. The sample shows approximately 100,000 clones, roughly nine tenths of them seen only once. The specimen was peripheral blood. The origin of this receptor is a man aged 60 to 75 with acute or convalescent COVID-19.

The CDR3 bases are TGCGCCAGCAGCTTGGACAGCAATTCACCCCTCCACTTT. It codes for CASSLDSNSPLHF. The rearrangement links TRBV5-1 to TRBJ1-6, with D unresolved. V was cut by 0 bases and J by 7 bases, with 5 bases left in between. From germline, CDR1 is SGHRS and CDR2 YFSETQ. This CDR3 has 13 residues.